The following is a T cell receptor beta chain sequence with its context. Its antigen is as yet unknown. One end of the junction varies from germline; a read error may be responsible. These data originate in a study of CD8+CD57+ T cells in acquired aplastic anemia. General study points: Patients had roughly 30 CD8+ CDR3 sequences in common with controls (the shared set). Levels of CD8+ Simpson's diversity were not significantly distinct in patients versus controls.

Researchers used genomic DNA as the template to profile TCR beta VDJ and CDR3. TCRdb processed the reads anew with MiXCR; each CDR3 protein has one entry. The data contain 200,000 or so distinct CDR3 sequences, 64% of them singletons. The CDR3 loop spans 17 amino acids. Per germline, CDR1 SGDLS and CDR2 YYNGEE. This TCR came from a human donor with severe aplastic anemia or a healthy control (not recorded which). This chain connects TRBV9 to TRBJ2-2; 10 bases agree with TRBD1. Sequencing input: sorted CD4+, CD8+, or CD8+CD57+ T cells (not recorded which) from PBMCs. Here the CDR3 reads CASSVKRDRGHTVELFF. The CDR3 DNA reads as TGTGCCAGCAGCGTAAAGCGGGACAGGGGCCACACCGTGGAGCTGTTTTTT.